Listed here is a single T cell receptor (beta chain). Only in-frame clones appear in the TCRdb table, and some are missing; sequencing was by immunoSEQ multiplex PCR. The data show 130,000 to 150,000 clones, around 80% seen once. The source of the sample is a study of blood T cell repertoires in COVID-19. Overall study context: Acute and convalescent COVID-19 specimens originated in the United States, Italy and Spain. In each case, the material was cDNA or gDNA derived from T cells, B-cell-depleted T cells, or PBMCs.

The germline V gene has CDR1 SGHTA and CDR2 FQGTGA. The V gene lost 3 bases and the J gene lost 5 bases, with 9 bases spanning the gap. This CDR3 is 13 amino acids long. V gene TRBV7-3 combines with J gene TRBJ2-3; perhaps TRBD2 as D (5 bases). The sequence was obtained from a man aged 80 or over with acute or convalescent COVID-19. Material for sequencing was peripheral blood. The CDR3 reads CASSFFRGDTQYF. As DNA, the CDR3 is TGTGCCAGCAGCTTTTTCCGGGGAGATACGCAGTATTTT.